This T cell receptor (beta chain) stems from a study of CD8+CD57+ T cells in acquired aplastic anemia. Looking at the study overall: Sorted cells (CD4+ and CD8+) yielded DNA amounts that averaged about 3.1 ug.

CDR1 and CDR2 from the germline V gene are MGHDK and SYGVNS. V was clipped by 7 bases and J by 2 bases, with 20 bases between them. The CDR3 totals 16 residues. In patients chosen for sequencing, flow cytometry had shown CD8+CD57+ cell expansion. When blood sampling took place, the patients had received no therapy. TCR beta VDJ and CDR3 profiles were obtained from a genomic DNA template. In TCRdb, the reads were re-called with MiXCR into one record per CDR3 protein. The data show fewer than 250,000 distinct CDR3 sequences, 47% seen once. About this clonotype: Its antigen is unknown.

Study-wide points: Patients and controls were found to share 25 to 35 CD8+ CDR3 sequences. Patients and controls were not found to differ significantly in CD8+ Simpson's diversity.

The chain recombines TRBV25-1 with TRBJ2-5; D may correspond to TRBD1 or TRBD2 (6 bases each). The sequence came from a human donor with aplastic anemia. Sequenced material: sorted CD4+, CD8+, or CD8+CD57+ T cells (not recorded which) from PBMCs. The CDR3 reads CASTPRGGNDQETQYF. The CDR3 bases are TGTGCCAGCACCCCACGAGGGGGGAACGATCAAGAGACCCAGTACTTC. Full variable domain (outside the CDR3, taken from reference TRBV25-1 and TRBJ2-5): EADIYQTPRYLVIGTGKKITLECSQTMGHDKMYWYQQDPGMELHLIHYSYGVNSTEKGDLSSESTVSRIRTEHFPLTLESARPSHTSQYLCASTPRGGNDQETQYFGPGTRLLVL.